The rows below give T cell receptor beta chains drawn from one sample of a study of T cell responses to AZD1222 COVID-19 vaccine. Profiling relied on immunoSEQ multiplex PCR, and the TCRdb table lists in-frame clones only, not all of them. The sample contains approximately 160,000 clones, less than 95% of which appear only once. Sequencing was performed on peripheral blood, taken on day 0 of AZD1222 vaccination. All receptors come from an adult in good health. The CDR3 runs from the conserved cysteine through the conserved F or W. A D gene is named only where the DNA matches it firmly. A clone size is listed for some rows: how often the clone was seen (once, few, many), or a class if it is expanded.

clone_size	cdr3_length	d_call	j_call	v_call	cdr3_nt	cdr3_aa
NA	18	TRBD2	TRBJ2-2	TRBV5-1	TGCGCCAGCAGCTCGGGGCCCCAAGCGGGGATGAACACCGGGGAGCTGTTTTTT	CASSSGPQAGMNTGELFF
NA	14	NA	TRBJ2-2	TRBV19	TGTGCCAGTAGTATTTTGAGGGCTACCGGGGAGCTGTTTTTT	CASSILRATGELFF
NA	17	TRBD2	TRBJ2-4	TRBV3-1/TRBV3-2	TGTGCCAGCAGCCAACCCGGACTAGCGGGAGCCCAAAACATTCAGTACTTC	CASSQPGLAGAQNIQYF
NA	17	NA	TRBJ2-7	TRBV7-2	TGTGCCAGCAGACCTAGGGGTCAGTCGAGACGATCCTACGAGCAGTACTTC	CASRPRGQSRRSYEQYF
NA	13	NA	TRBJ2-5	TRBV6-5	TGTGCCACCTACACGCCAGGTACCCAGACCCAGTACTTC	CATYTPGTQTQYF
NA	18	NA	TRBJ2-2	TRBV10-3	TGTGCCATCCTGAATCCCTTGCCCGGGGGCCCGAACACCGGGGAGCTGTTTTTT	CAILNPLPGGPNTGELFF
NA	15	NA	TRBJ2-3	TRBV3-1/TRBV3-2	TGTGCCAGCAGTCTTTCTAGCGCCTGGACAGATACGCAGTATTTT	CASSLSSAWTDTQYF
NA	14	TRBD2	TRBJ2-3	TRBV5-1	TGCGCCAGCAGCTTGGCCCGGGGGGGAGATACGCAGTATTTT	CASSLARGGDTQYF
NA	15	TRBD1	TRBJ2-4	TRBV10-1	TGCGCCAGTCCCTCTTTAACAGGGGCGGAGGACATTCAGTACTTC	CASPSLTGAEDIQYF
once	17	NA	TRBJ2-1	TRBV14	TGTGCCAGCAGCCAATACCCATTAGCGACCCCCTACAATGAGCAGTTCTTC	CASSQYPLATPYNEQFF
NA	17	TRBD2	TRBJ2-2	TRBV19	TGTGCCACCTCCCCTTTTGCAGCGGGATTTAACACCGGGGAGCTGTTTTTT	CATSPFAAGFNTGELFF
NA	16	NA	TRBJ2-2	TRBV7-3	TGTGCCAGCAGCTTATTAGCCGCTCAGAACACCGGGGAGCTGTTTTTT	CASSLLAAQNTGELFF
NA	15	NA	TRBJ2-4	TRBV18	TGTGCCAGCTCACCAATCCAGGGGCCCAAAAACATTCAGTACTTC	CASSPIQGPKNIQYF
NA	12	NA	TRBJ1-1	TRBV29-1	TGCAGCGTTTCCGGGCTGTACACTGAAGCTTTCTTT	CSVSGLYTEAFF
NA	14	NA	TRBJ1-2	TRBV3-1/TRBV3-2	TGTGCCAGCAGCCAAGAAGGCCTGGCCTATGGCTACACCTTC	CASSQEGLAYGYTF
NA	15	NA	TRBJ2-7	TRBV4-1	TGCGCCAGCAGCCAAGAAGGGACCGCGAGTGGCGAGCAGTACTTC	CASSQEGTASGEQYF
NA	14	NA	TRBJ2-7	TRBV28	TGTGCCAGCAGTTTCACCGGGACAATCTACGAGCAGTACTTC	CASSFTGTIYEQYF
NA	11	NA	TRBJ2-4	TRBV5-8	TGTGCCAGCAGAGGTGGTGGGATTCAGTACTTC	CASRGGGIQYF
once	18	TRBD1	TRBJ1-6	TRBV27	TGTGCCAGCAGTCCCGGGACAGGAAAAACTTCTGCGGATTCACCCCTCCACTTT	CASSPGTGKTSADSPLHF
NA	14	TRBD2	TRBJ2-7	TRBV5-1	TGCGCCAGCAGCTTGGAGAGCGGGAACTACGAGCAGTACTTC	CASSLESGNYEQYF
NA	18	NA	TRBJ1-4	TRBV18	TGTGCCAGCTCACCATCTCCTTTGGGACTGACCCTGAATGAAAAACTGTTTTTT	CASSPSPLGLTLNEKLFF
NA	16	TRBD1	TRBJ1-1	TRBV28	TGTGCCAGCAGGAAAGGACAGGGGGCGCTTGGAACTGAAGCTTTCTTT	CASRKGQGALGTEAFF